A selection of T cell receptor beta chains follows, all from one sample in a study of response to subunit inactivated influenza vaccine. TCRdb processed the RT-PCR reads anew with MiXCR; each CDR3 protein has one entry. The sample records approximately 680,000 distinct CDR3 sequences, approximately 15% being singletons. Sequencing used PBMCs from blood, obtained 11 to 12 days after vaccination. Receptors originate from a man in his forties or fifties who received an inactivated influenza vaccine. The CDR3 runs from the conserved cysteine through the conserved F or W. The D gene is left open where the match is weak. Clone size is given for some rows only: seen once, a few or many times, or a class if the clone is expanded.

many	-	TRBJ2-3	TRBV3-1	TGTGCCAGCAGCCAAACCCCCCGGGATACGCAGTATTTT	CASSQTPRDTQYF
-	TRBD1	TRBJ1-1	TRBV12-5	TGTGCTAGTGGTTTGGCCCCCGGACAGGGGAAGACTGAAGCTTTCTTT	CASGLAPGQGKTEAFF
-	-	TRBJ2-3	TRBV5-1	TGCGCCAGCAGCTCACAGACTAGTTCAGATACGCAGTATTTT	CASSSQTSSDTQYF
few	TRBD2	TRBJ2-1	TRBV7-2	TGTGCCAGCAGCCGAAATCCCGCCGGGGGGGAGCAGTTCTTC	CASSRNPAGGEQFF
-	-	TRBJ2-3	TRBV28	TGTGCCAGCAGCCCTGTGGGTGGGGCCGGCACAGATACGCAGTATTTT	CASSPVGGAGTDTQYF
few	TRBD1	TRBJ1-3	TRBV9	TGTGCCAGCAGCGTACTTACAGGGGCTGGAAACACCATATATTTT	CASSVLTGAGNTIYF
-	-	TRBJ2-7	TRBV20-1	TGCAGTGCTGTAGCTCGGGGACAAAACTACGAGCAGTACTTC	CSAVARGQNYEQYF
-	TRBD1	TRBJ2-1	TRBV6-1	TGTGCCAGCAAGGGGACAGGTCGGTCTGAGCAGTTCTTC	CASKGTGRSEQFF
few	-	TRBJ1-5	TRBV7-9	TGTGCCAGCAGCTACGGTACGGTTGGGCCCCAGCATTTT	CASSYGTVGPQHF
few	-	TRBJ2-3	TRBV2	TGTGCCAGCAGTGAGGAGAAGGCAGATACGCAGTATTTT	CASSEEKADTQYF
many	-	TRBJ2-7	TRBV7-8	TGTGCCAGCAGCTTATACAGCCCTTCCTACGAGCAGTACTTC	CASSLYSPSYEQYF
few	TRBD1	TRBJ2-7	TRBV3-1	TGTGCCAGCAGCCAAAACCTATCCGGGACAGAGCTCTACGAGCAGTACTTC	CASSQNLSGTELYEQYF
few	-	TRBJ2-2	TRBV7-8	TGTGCCAGCAGCTTAGGTTCAACGAACACCGGGGAGCTGTTTTTT	CASSLGSTNTGELFF
-	-	TRBJ1-1	TRBV12-3/TRBV12-4	TGTGCCAGCACCCAAGCGCGCGCCCTGAACACTGAAGCTTTCTTT	CASTQARALNTEAFF
few	-	TRBJ2-5	TRBV3-1	TGTGCCAGCAAGGGCGTAGGAGTAGAGACCCAGTACTTC	CASKGVGVETQYF
-	TRBD1	TRBJ1-6	TRBV7-9	TGTGCCAGCAGCTTAGTCGGGACAGGCACTTCACCCCTCCACTTT	CASSLVGTGTSPLHF
-	-	TRBJ2-6	TRBV13	TGTGCCAGCAGCGGGGACATCCCGTACGGGGCCAACGTCCTGACTTTC	CASSGDIPYGANVLTF
many	-	TRBJ2-7	TRBV7-2	TGTGCCAGCAGCACGCCCCTCCGGGACATGTCCTACGAGCAGTACTTC	CASSTPLRDMSYEQYF
-	TRBD1	TRBJ1-2	TRBV5-5	TGTGCCAGCAGCCCTGGGACAGGCATTAACTATGGCTACACCTTC	CASSPGTGINYGYTF
few	TRBD1	TRBJ1-2	TRBV7-6	TGTGCCAGCAGCTTTGGGGACAGGGGCGGCTATGGCTACACCTTC	CASSFGDRGGYGYTF
few	TRBD1	TRBJ2-7	TRBV6-1	TGTGCCAGCAGACCCGGACAGGCCACCTACGAGCAGTACTTC	CASRPGQATYEQYF
-	TRBD1	TRBJ1-4	TRBV27	TGTGCCAGCAGTTCTCGTGGGACAGGGGCTGAAAAACTGTTTTTT	CASSSRGTGAEKLFF
many	TRBD1	TRBJ2-7	TRBV12-3/TRBV12-4	TGTGCCAGCAGGGGACAGGGGGCTTTATACGAGCAGTACTTC	CASRGQGALYEQYF
-	TRBD1	TRBJ2-7	TRBV5-1	TGCGCCAGCGGGACGGGACAGACTTACGAGCAGTACTTC	CASGTGQTYEQYF
-	-	TRBJ2-4	TRBV28	TGTGCCAGCAGTTTCCCCCAGGGGATGGCCAAAAACATTCAGTACTTC	CASSFPQGMAKNIQYF
once	-	TRBJ2-3	TRBV11-2	TGTGCCAGCAGCTTAGTTCGGTCGGGAGCTAGCACAGATACGCAGTATTTT	CASSLVRSGASTDTQYF
few	TRBD2	TRBJ2-3	TRBV20-1	TGCAGTGCCCTCCTAGCGGGAGGGCCAACAGATACGCAGTATTTT	CSALLAGGPTDTQYF
few	-	TRBJ2-5	TRBV11-1	TGTGCCAGCAGCTTAGCGACAGCGTACCAAGAGACCCAGTACTTC	CASSLATAYQETQYF
few	TRBD2	TRBJ2-1	TRBV6-2/TRBV6-3	TGTGCCAGCAGTTACTCGGTAGCGGGTTTGTTCGGTAGCTCCTACAATGAGCAGTTCTTC	CASSYSVAGLFGSSYNEQFF
-	-	TRBJ2-5	TRBV5-1	TGCGCCAGCAGCCCTGTTCACTACCCCCAAGAGACCCAGTACTTC	CASSPVHYPQETQYF
few	-	TRBJ1-1	TRBV20-1	TGCAGTGCTAGAGTACCGGGGAACACTGAAGCTTTCTTT	CSARVPGNTEAFF
-	TRBD1	TRBJ2-5	TRBV7-9	TGTGCCAGCAGCCCCCCAGGACAGGGCGCGGAGACCCAGTACTTC	CASSPPGQGAETQYF
-	-	TRBJ2-1	TRBV9	TGTGCCAGCAGCGTCGAGGGGGGATCCTCTGGTAATGAGCAGTTCTTC	CASSVEGGSSGNEQFF
-	TRBD1	TRBJ2-3	TRBV14	TGTGCCAGCAGCCAGATTTGGGGGGACAGGGCCAAAAAGGGGAGGGGCTTTTACACAGATACGCAGTATTTT	CASSQIWGDRAKKGRGFYTDTQYF
-	-	TRBJ2-3	TRBV29-1	TGCAGCGTTGACGGGAGCACAGATACGCAGTATTTT	CSVDGSTDTQYF
-	-	TRBJ1-5	TRBV18	TGTGCCAGCTCCCAGGGGATGGGCAATCAGCCCCAGCATTTT	CASSQGMGNQPQHF
-	-	TRBJ1-5	TRBV6-2/TRBV6-3	TGTGCCAGCAGTTATACAAGGACGCCGCATAGCAATCAGCCCCAGCATTTT	CASSYTRTPHSNQPQHF
few	-	TRBJ2-1	TRBV7-9	TGTGCCAGCAGTCGTTGGCGGGACGATGAGCAGTTCTTC	CASSRWRDDEQFF
-	TRBD2	TRBJ2-7	TRBV20-1	TGCAGTGCTAGAGATCTAACTAGCGGGAGAGTATACGAGCAGTACTTC	CSARDLTSGRVYEQYF
few	TRBD2	TRBJ2-1	TRBV12-3/TRBV12-4	TGTGCCAGCAGTTTGTGGGCGGGGGGGCGCAATGAGCAGTTCTTC	CASSLWAGGRNEQFF
-	-	TRBJ1-2	TRBV7-2	TGTGCCAGCAGCACGAGACGAATAGCTAACTATGGCTACACCTTC	CASSTRRIANYGYTF
few	-	TRBJ2-7	TRBV5-1	TGCGCCAGCGGTACAGGTTACCCCTACGAGCAGTACTTC	CASGTGYPYEQYF
many	-	TRBJ2-2	TRBV4-1	TGCGCCACCAGACGGGGTTTTCTCGCCGGGGAGCTGTTTTTT	CATRRGFLAGELFF
few	-	TRBJ1-5	TRBV12-3/TRBV12-4	TGTGCCAGCAGTTGGGGGAGAGCGAGTAATCAGCCCCAGCATTTT	CASSWGRASNQPQHF
few	-	TRBJ2-1	TRBV5-6	TGTGCCAGCGGTCCAATCTCCTACAATGAGCAGTTCTTC	CASGPISYNEQFF
-	TRBD1	TRBJ1-6	TRBV6-2/TRBV6-3	TGTGCCAGCAGCTGGGACAGCTCCTATAATTCACCCCTCCACTTT	CASSWDSSYNSPLHF
-	-	TRBJ1-1	TRBV2	TGTGCCAGCAGTGTACAGGTTTATACTGAAGCTTTCTTT	CASSVQVYTEAFF
few	TRBD1	TRBJ2-7	TRBV4-2	TGTGCCAGCAGCCAAGAGCGACAGGGTTTGGGCGAGCAGTACTTC	CASSQERQGLGEQYF
few	-	TRBJ2-1	TRBV2	TGTGCCAGCAGATCCGGGCAGGCCCTAGGGGAGCAGTTCTTC	CASRSGQALGEQFF
-	-	TRBJ2-7	TRBV6-2/TRBV6-3	TGTGCCAGCAGTTACACCCCTATGAGATACGAGCAGTACTTC	CASSYTPMRYEQYF
few	-	TRBJ1-1	TRBV18	TGTGCCAGCTCACCACCCGCAGGGAAAAACACTGAAGCTTTCTTT	CASSPPAGKNTEAFF